This entry lists 10 T cell receptor beta chains sequenced from one sample in a study of control samples from healthy donors and cancer patients. Sequenced by immunoSEQ multiplex PCR; TCRdb stores in-frame clones only, minus some. Among 100,000 to 150,000 clones listed, almost 95% were seen once. Input material: PBMCs. These receptors all come from a man older than 75 with head and neck cancer.

The gene calls are TRBV29-1 and TRBJ1-1, with 7 bases that match TRBD1. The ends lost 4 bases at V and 0 bases at J; junction bases unmatched: 5. Germline CDR1 and CDR2: SQVTM and ANQGSEA. The CDR3 length is 14 residues. CDR3 in amino acids: CSVVGTEMNTEAFF. In DNA, the CDR3 is TGCAGCGTTGTAGGGACAGAGATGAACACTGAAGCTTTCTTT.

This sequence joins TRBV5-8 and TRBJ1-5, with D unresolved. CDR1 is SGHTS and CDR2 is YDEGEE in the germline V gene. This CDR3 region has 11 residues. V lost 5 bases and J lost 9, with 9 bases in between. CDR3 nucleotide sequence: TGTGCCAGCAGTAGTGTAGGGCCCCAGCATTTT. Its translation: CASSSVGPQHF.

This chain connects TRBV18 to TRBJ1-2; D is undetermined. The length of the CDR3 is 15 residues. The V gene lost 2 bases and the J gene lost 8 bases, with 18 bases spanning the gap. The germline V gene has CDR1 KGHSH and CDR2 LQKENI. The DNA of the CDR3 is TGTGCCAGCTCACCAAAGGACCTCAGCCCTAGCGGCTACACCTTC. Translated: CASSPKDLSPSGYTF.

The DNA of the CDR3 is TGCGCCAGCAGCCAAGAGGACAGCTATAATTCACCCCTCCACTTT. Protein sequence: CASSQEDSYNSPLHF. V usage is TRBV4-1 and J usage is TRBJ1-6, with D maybe TRBD1 (6 bases). Trimming cost V 0 bases and J 3 bases, with 6 bases left between them. The CDR3 consists of 15 residues. Per the germline V gene, CDR1 is MGHRA and CDR2 is YSYEKL.

The chain recombines TRBV7-6 with TRBJ2-3; the match to TRBD2 covers 11 bases. J was trimmed by 2 bases and V by 5 bases; bases with no gene match: 6. The CDR3 sequence is 16 residues long. CDR1 and CDR2 from the germline V gene are SGHVS and FNYEAQ. The CDR3 nucleotides read TGTGCCAGCAGCACCCGACTAGCGGGATACACAGATACGCAGTATTTT. Translated, it gives CASSTRLAGYTDTQYF.

V and J are TRBV11-2 and TRBJ2-7; 11 nucleotides match TRBD2. Germline V gene data show CDR1 as SGHAT and CDR2 as FQNNGV. V dropped 3 bases and J dropped 5; count of bases not matched to a gene: 3. The CDR3 is 14 amino acids. CDR3 nucleotide sequence: TGTGCCAGCAGCTTGGCTAGCGGGAGGAACGAGCAGTACTTC. Residues: CASSLASGRNEQYF.

This rearrangement joins TRBV6-5 to TRBJ1-1; D remains unclear. The CDR3 runs to 14 residues. The V end was cut by 0 bases, the J end by 1 base, with 6 bases between. Per germline, CDR1 MNHEY and CDR2 SVGAGI. The CDR3 sequence: CASSYSDQNTEAFF. CDR3 DNA sequence: TGTGCCAGCAGTTACTCGGACCAGAACACTGAAGCTTTCTTT.

J is TRBJ2-6 and V is TRBV2, with TRBD1 matching over 7 bases. Germline CDR1 SNHLY, CDR2 FYNNEI. The CDR3 consists of 18 residues. With V trimmed by 7 bases and J by 0 bases, 12 bases remained unmatched. The CDR3 spells CASKQPGTADSGANVLTF. The CDR3 bases are TGTGCCAGCAAGCAGCCCGGGACAGCCGACTCTGGGGCCAACGTCCTGACTTTC.

The chain combines TRBV9 with TRBJ1-2; D is ambiguous. Between the trimmed V and J ends, which lost 0 bases and 2 bases, there was a span of 2 bases. The CDR3 consists of 12 residues. Germline CDR1 SGDLS, CDR2 YYNGEE. The CDR3 nucleotides read TGTGCCAGCAGCGTAGCCAACTATGGCTACACCTTC. Its translation is CASSVANYGYTF. The full variable domain, in which reference TRBV9 and TRBJ1-2 provide the parts outside the CDR3, is DSGVTQTPKHLITATGQRVTLRCSPRSGDLSVYWYQQSLDQGLQFLIQYYNGEERAKGNILERFSAQQFPDLHSELNLSSLELGDSALYFCASSVANYGYTFGSGTRLTVV.

The chain is built from TRBV30 and TRBJ1-4; D call uncertain. The germline gives CDR1 GTSNPN, CDR2 SVGIG (reference sequence). The CDR3 spans 12 residues. Trimming took 3 bases from V and 4 from J, leaving 6 bases between them. This CDR3 is CAWRKGNEKLFF. The CDR3, as DNA: TGTGCCTGGAGGAAGGGTAATGAAAAACTGTTTTTT. Full variable domain (missing parts from reference TRBV30 and TRBJ1-4): SQTIHQWPATLVQPVGSPLSLECTVEGTSNPNLYWYRQAAGRGLQLLFYSVGIGQISSEVPQNLSASRPQDRQFILSSKKLLLSDSGFYLCAWRKGNEKLFFGSGTQLSVL.